The present TCR beta chain was sequenced within a study of regulatory T cells in long-lasting Graves disease. Across the study: Newly diagnosed Graves' patients took antithyroid drugs under 3 months.

Between the trimmed V and J ends, which lost 1 base and 4 bases, there was a span of 7 bases. The CDR3 is made up of 13 amino acids. TCR beta libraries were built with iRepertoire HTBI primers and Arm-PCR of CDR3 regions. TCRdb passed the multiplex PCR reads through MiXCR, listing each CDR3 protein once. The sample includes roughly 360,000 distinct CDR3 sequences, roughly 10% of them seen just once. Time point denoted: newly diagnosed GD, antithyroid drugs for less than 3 months. The TCR library was prepared using RNA isolated from PBMCs. This clonotype has a count of ten or more. Its antigen is currently unknown. Study-wide results and limits: TCR diversity in persistent Graves' patients was below that of newly diagnosed ones.

This sample also appeared in a second study, on T cells in Graves' hyperthyroidism and ophthalmopathy. That paper adds: Absent ophthalmopathy progression within 18 months defined stable Graves' hyperthyroidism.

This material consisted of peripheral blood mononuclear cells (PBMCs), taken at new diagnosis, from a patient treated with antithyroid drugs. The chain employs TRBV12-3 or TRBV12-4 and TRBJ1-2, with D unclear. This receptor was obtained from a woman under 30 with Graves disease. As DNA, the CDR3 is TGTGCCAGCAGTTTAGTCGGGATCTATGGCTACACCTTC. Encoded protein: CASSLVGIYGYTF.